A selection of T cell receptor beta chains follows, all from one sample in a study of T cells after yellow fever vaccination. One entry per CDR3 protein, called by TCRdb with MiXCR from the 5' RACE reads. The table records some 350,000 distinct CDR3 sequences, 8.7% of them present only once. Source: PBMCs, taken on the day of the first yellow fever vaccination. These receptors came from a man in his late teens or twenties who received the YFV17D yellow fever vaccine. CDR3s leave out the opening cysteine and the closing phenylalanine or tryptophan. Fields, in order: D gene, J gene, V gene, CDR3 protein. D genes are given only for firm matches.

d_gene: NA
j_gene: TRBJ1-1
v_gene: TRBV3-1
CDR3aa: ASSQDAGVGTEAF

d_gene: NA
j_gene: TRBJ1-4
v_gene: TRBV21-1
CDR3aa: ASSNRIGAKKLF

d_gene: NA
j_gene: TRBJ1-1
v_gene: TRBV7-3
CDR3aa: ASSRRVNTEAF

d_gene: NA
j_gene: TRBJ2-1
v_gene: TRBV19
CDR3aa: ASSIFRDNEQF

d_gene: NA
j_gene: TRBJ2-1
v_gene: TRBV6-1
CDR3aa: ASTSDSYNEQF

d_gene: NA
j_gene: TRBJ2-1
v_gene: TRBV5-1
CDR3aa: ASSSNPTPNNEQF

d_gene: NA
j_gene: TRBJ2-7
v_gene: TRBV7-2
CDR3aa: ASSLAGSSYEQY

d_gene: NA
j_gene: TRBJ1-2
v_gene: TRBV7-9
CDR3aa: ASSTPFGGVGYGYT

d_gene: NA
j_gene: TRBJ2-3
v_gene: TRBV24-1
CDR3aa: ATSDLQGRKRY

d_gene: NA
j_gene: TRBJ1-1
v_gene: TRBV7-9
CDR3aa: ASSYTSYEAF

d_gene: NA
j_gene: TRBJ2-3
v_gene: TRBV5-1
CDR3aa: ASSLLGQADSSTDTQY

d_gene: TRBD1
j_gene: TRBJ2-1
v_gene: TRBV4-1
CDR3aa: ASSHLTGTAILREF

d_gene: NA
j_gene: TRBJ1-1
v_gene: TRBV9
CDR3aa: ASSVHLDGAEAF

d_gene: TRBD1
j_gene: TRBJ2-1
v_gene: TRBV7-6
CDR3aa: ASSLASGTGGDHEQF

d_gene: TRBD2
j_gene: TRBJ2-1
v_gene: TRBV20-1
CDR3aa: SARDRSGGGNEQF

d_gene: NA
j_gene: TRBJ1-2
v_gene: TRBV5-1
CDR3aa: ASSLEFAGLWT

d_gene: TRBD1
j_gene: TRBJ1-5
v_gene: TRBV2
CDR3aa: ASSGQAGGPQH

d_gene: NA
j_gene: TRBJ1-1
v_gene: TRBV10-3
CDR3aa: AIKEIMNTEAF

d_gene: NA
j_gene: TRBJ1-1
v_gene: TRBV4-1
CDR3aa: ASSQPTENTEAF

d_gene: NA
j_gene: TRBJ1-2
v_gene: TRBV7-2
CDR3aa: ASSPVGGQNGYT

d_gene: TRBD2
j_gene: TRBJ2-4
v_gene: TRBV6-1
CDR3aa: ASRIGLAVVAKNIQY

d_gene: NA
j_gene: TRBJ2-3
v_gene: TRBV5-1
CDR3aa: ASSLGGTPRADTQY

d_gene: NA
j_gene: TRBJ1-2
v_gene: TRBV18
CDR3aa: ASSPTVGPSYGYT

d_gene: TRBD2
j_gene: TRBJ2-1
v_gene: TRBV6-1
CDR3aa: ASRALAGGPRNEQF

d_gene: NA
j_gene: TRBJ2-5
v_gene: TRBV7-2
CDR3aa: ASSQFLEGETQY

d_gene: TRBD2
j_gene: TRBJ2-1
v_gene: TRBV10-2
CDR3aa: ASSDGGEYNEHF

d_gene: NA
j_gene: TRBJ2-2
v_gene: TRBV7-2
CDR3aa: ASRLGPGTYLTGELF

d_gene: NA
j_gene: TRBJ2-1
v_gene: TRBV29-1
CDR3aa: SVGGTVKGNEQF

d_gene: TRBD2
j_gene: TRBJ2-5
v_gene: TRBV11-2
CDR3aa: ASTGRSGGVQEPQY

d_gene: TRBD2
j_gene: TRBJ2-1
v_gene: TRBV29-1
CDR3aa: SVEGLAGLLIDEQF

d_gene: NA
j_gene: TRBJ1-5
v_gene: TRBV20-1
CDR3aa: SARDPVLSNQPQH

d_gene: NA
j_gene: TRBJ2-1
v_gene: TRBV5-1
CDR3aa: ASSPMRNEQF

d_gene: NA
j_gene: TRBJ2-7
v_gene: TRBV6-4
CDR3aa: ASSDFGQGIYRRY

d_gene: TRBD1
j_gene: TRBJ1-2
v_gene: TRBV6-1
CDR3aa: ASIDRGGYGYT